This entry features one TCR beta chain sequence. The antigen it binds to is not known. Qualities for individual bases were not recorded, and no much larger clone is one base off. Genomic DNA was isolated from the sorted cells so that the TCRbeta CDR3 region could be sequenced. TCRbeta CDR3 regions were sequenced using the immunoSEQ Assay. TCRdb re-hosts the immuneACCESS table, in-frame sequences only. Its copies lack some clones; in the studies checked, an unresolved V gene accounts for under half of them, and the cause for the rest is not known. The sample table records about 150,000 clones; 90% to 95% of these occur just once. The top ten hold about 0.31% of the sample. The data stem from a study of OX40 agonist ivuxolimab in advanced cancers. Some background on the complete study: Ivuxolimab, which targeted the costimulatory receptor OX40 (CD134), was an agonistic, fully human IgG2 monoclonal antibody. Intravenous ivuxolimab was administered to patients every 2 weeks at six dose levels: 0.01, 0.1, 0.3, 1.5, 3 and 10 mg/kg. Of the roughly 51 dose-escalation patients, hepatocellular carcinoma was present in about 19, melanoma in approximately 15, renal cell carcinoma in 9 and head and neck cancer in 9. The dose-escalation cohort was roughly 80% male with a mean age of approximately 60 years, ranging from about 23 to 85. Prior anti-PD-1, anti-PD-L1 or anti-CTLA-4 therapy was permitted, and checkpoint inhibitors had been received by around 40% of dose-escalation patients. Partial responses occurred in three dose-escalation patients, of whom one had hepatocellular carcinoma and two had cutaneous melanoma. The point of sequencing TCRbeta in the periphery was to test whether ivuxolimab changed TCR sequence diversity and drove clonal T-cell expansion. The monotherapy dose-escalation portion (N of about 57 patients) of the phase I ivuxolimab trial is reported in the paper. Here is what the overall study found, with its caveats: In the 0.1-3.0 mg/kg groups, partial responders were among the patients with the lowest normalized peripheral clonal expansion, particularly in CD8+ T cells. Antigen specificity was not determined for the clonally expanded peripheral T cells. On average, CD8+ T cells showed more expanded clones than CD4+ T cells after ivuxolimab. Clonal expansion of both CD4+ and CD8+ blood T cells was observed from baseline to week 6 at doses 0.1 to 3.0 mg/kg. Low levels of normalized T-cell clonal expansion were also seen in some patients who did not respond.

The trial excluded patients who had a history of autoimmune disease or were on systemic immunosuppression. Peripheral blood for TCR sequencing was collected from all dose cohorts at baseline, on cycle 4 day 1, and on cycle 7 day 1. The samples were drawn from a first-in-human, open-label, multicenter phase I dose-escalation trial of ivuxolimab. Adults with locally advanced or metastatic melanoma, renal cell carcinoma, hepatocellular carcinoma or head and neck squamous cell carcinoma were enrolled in the trial. CD4+ and CD8+ T cells were sorted separately from peripheral blood before TCR sequencing. The CDR3 runs 15 amino acids, cysteine and phenylalanine included. CDR3 DNA only is kept here, 45 bases in frame from base 1. CDR1 and CDR2, per the germline V gene, are SGHTA and FQGNSA. At the junction V is shortened by 5 bases and J by 1 base; bases outside the gene matches: 8.

The rearranged segments are TRBV7-2 and TRBJ2-7; 7 central nucleotides agree with TRBD2. Sequencing was performed on CD4+ or CD8+ T cells sorted from blood, taken in a trial of the OX40 agonist ivuxolimab. This sequence was found in an adult with an advanced solid tumor such as melanoma, head and neck, liver or kidney cancer. In nucleotides, the sequence is TGTGCCAGCAGCCCCGGCGGGAGCGTTTCCTACGAGCAGTACTTC. The translation is CASSPGGSVSYEQYF.